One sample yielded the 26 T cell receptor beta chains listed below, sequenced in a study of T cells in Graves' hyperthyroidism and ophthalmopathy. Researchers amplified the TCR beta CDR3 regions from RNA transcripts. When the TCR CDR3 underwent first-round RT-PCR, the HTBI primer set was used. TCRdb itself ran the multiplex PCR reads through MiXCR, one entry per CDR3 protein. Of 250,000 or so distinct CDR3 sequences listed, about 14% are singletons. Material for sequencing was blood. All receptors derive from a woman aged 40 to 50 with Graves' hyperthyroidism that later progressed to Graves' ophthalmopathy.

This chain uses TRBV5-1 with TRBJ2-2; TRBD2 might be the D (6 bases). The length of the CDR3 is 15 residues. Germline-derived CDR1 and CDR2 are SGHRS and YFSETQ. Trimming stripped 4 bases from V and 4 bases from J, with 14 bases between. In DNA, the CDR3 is TGCGCCAGCAGCCCCAGTAATAGCGGCACCGGGGAGCTGTTTTTT. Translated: CASSPSNSGTGELFF.

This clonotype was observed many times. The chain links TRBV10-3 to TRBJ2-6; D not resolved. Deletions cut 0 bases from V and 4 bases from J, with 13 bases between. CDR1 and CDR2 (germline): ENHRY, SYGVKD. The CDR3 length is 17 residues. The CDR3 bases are TGTGCCATCAGTGAGTCTGACGGCTCGGCCGGGGCCAACGTCCTGACTTTC. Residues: CAISESDGSAGANVLTF.

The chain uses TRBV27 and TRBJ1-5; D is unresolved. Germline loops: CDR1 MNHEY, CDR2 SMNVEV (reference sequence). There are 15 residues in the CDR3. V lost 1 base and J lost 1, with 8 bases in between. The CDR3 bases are TGTGCCAGCAGTTTATACGGTTCCAGCAATCAGCCCCAGCATTTT. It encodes CASSLYGSSNQPQHF.

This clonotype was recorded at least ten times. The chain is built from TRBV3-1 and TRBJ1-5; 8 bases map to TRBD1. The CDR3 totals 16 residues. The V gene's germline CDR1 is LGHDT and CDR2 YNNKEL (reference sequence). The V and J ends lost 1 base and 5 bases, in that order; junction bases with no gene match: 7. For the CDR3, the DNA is TGTGCCAGCAGCCAAGGAGGACAGGGAGATTATCAGCCCCAGCATTTT. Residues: CASSQGGQGDYQPQHF.

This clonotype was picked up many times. CDR3 protein: CASSLAGANGNEQFF. In nucleotides, the CDR3 is TGTGCCAGCAGTTTAGCGGGGGCGAATGGGAATGAGCAGTTCTTC. The chain joins TRBV28 to TRBJ2-1; maybe TRBD2 (7 bases). Germline CDR1 MDHEN, CDR2 SYDVKM. The CDR3 has 15 amino acids. Deletions cut 2 bases from V and 7 bases from J, with 15 bases between.

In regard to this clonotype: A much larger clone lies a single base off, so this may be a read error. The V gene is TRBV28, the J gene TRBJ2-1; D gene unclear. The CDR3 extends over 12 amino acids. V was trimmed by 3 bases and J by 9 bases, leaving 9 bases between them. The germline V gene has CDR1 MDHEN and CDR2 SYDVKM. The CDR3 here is CASSFPGVEQFF. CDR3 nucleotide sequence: TGTGCCAGCAGTTTCCCGGGCGTTGAGCAGTTCTTC.

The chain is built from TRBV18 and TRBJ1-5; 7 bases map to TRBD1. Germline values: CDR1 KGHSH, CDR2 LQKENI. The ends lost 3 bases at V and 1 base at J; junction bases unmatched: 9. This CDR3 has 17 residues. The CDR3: CASSPATGPGSNQPQHF. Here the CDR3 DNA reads TGTGCCAGCTCACCCGCGACAGGGCCGGGCAGCAATCAGCCCCAGCATTTT.

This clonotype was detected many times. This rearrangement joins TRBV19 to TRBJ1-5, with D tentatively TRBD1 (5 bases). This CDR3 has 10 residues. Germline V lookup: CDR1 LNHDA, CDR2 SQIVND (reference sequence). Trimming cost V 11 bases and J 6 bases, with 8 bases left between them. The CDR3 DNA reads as TGTGCCGGGGGAAGTCAGCCCCAGCATTTT. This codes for CAGGSQPQHF.

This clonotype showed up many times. The CDR3 reads CSAAIPNTEAFF. CDR3 nucleotides: TGCAGTGCCGCCATTCCTAACACTGAAGCTTTCTTT. The chain couples TRBV20-1 to TRBJ1-1, with D unresolved. V lost 6 bases, J lost 2 bases, and 10 bases lay in between. Germline V gene lookup returns CDR1 DFQATT and CDR2 SNEGSKA (reference sequence). The CDR3 runs to 12 residues.

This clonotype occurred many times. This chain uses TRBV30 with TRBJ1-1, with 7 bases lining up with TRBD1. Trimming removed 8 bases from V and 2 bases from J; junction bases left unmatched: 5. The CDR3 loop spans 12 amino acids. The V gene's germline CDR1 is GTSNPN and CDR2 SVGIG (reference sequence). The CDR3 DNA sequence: TGTGCCCGAGACAGGGTCAACACTGAAGCTTTCTTT. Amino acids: CARDRVNTEAFF. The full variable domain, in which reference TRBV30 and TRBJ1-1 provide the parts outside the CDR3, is SQTIHQWPATLVQPVGSPLSLECTVEGTSNPNLYWYRQAAGRGLQLLFYSVGIGQISSEVPQNLSASRPQDRQFILSSKKLLLSDSGFYLCARDRVNTEAFFGQGTRLTVV.

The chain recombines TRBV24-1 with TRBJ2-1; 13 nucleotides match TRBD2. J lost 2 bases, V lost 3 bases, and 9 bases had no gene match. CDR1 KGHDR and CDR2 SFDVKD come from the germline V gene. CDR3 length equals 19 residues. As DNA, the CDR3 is TGTGCCACCAGTGATCCGGGACTAGCGGGACCCAAACCCTACAATGAGCAGTTCTTC. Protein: CATSDPGLAGPKPYNEQFF.

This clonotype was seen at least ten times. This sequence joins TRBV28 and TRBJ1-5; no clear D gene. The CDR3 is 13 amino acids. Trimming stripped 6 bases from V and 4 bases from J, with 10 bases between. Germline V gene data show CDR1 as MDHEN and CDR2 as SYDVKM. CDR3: CASSSRRNQPQHF. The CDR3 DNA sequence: TGTGCCAGCAGCTCCCGACGGAATCAGCCCCAGCATTTT.

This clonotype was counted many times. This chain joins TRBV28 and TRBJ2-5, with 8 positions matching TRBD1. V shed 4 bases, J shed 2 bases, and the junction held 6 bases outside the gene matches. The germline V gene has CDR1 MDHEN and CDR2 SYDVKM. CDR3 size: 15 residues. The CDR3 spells CASSSQGVGQETQYF. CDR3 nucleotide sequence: TGTGCCAGCAGTTCACAGGGGGTCGGGCAAGAGACCCAGTACTTC.

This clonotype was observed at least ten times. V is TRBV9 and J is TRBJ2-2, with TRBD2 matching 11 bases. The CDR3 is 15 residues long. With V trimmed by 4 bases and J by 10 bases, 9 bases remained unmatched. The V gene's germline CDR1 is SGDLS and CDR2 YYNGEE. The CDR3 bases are TGTGCCAGCAGCATAGATACGACTAGCGGGGAGGAGCTGTTTTTT. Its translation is CASSIDTTSGEELFF.

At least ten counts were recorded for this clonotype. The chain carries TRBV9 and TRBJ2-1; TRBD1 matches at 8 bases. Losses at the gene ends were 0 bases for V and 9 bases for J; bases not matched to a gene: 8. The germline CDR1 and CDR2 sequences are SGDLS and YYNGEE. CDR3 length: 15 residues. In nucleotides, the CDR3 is TGTGCCAGCAGCGTAGTCCCGACAGGGGTCGGTGAGCAGTTCTTC. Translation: CASSVVPTGVGEQFF.

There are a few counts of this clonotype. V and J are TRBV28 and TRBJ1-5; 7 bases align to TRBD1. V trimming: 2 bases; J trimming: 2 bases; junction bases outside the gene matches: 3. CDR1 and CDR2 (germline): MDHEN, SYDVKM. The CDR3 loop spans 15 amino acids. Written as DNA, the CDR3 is TGTGCCAGCAGTTTAGGCGGACAGGGCAATCAGCCCCAGCATTTT. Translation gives CASSLGGQGNQPQHF.

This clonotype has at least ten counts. The CDR3: CASSLSLSYEQYF. CDR3 bases: TGTGCCAGCTCACTTTCCCTTTCGTACGAGCAGTACTTC. This chain connects TRBV18 to TRBJ2-7; D remains unclear. Germline V gene data show CDR1 as KGHSH and CDR2 as LQKENI. This CDR3 is built from 13 residues. The V end lost 4 bases, the J end lost 4 bases, and 11 bases lay between the germline ends. The full variable domain, in which reference TRBV18 and TRBJ2-7 provide the parts outside the CDR3, is NAGVMQNPRHLVRRRGQEARLRCSPMKGHSHVYWYRQLPEEGLKFMVYLQKENIIDESGMPKERFSAEFPKEGPSILRIQQVVRGDSAAYFCASSLSLSYEQYFGPGTRLTVT.

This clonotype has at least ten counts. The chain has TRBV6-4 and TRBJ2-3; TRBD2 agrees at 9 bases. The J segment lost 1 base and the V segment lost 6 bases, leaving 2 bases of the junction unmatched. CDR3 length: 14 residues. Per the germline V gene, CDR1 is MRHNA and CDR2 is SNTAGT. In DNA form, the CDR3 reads TGTGCCAGCAGCGAGCGGGAGGGCACAGATACGCAGTATTTT. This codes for CASSEREGTDTQYF.

CDR3 nucleotides: TGTGCCAGCGGCGTTAGCGGGAGTGTCTACGAGCAGTACTTC. This gives the protein CASGVSGSVYEQYF. This chain joins TRBV7-2 and TRBJ2-7, with 9 nucleotides matching TRBD2. Unmatched junction bases numbered 8, after V lost 8 bases and J lost 3 bases. Per germline, CDR1 SGHTA and CDR2 FQGNSA. The CDR3 covers 14 residues.

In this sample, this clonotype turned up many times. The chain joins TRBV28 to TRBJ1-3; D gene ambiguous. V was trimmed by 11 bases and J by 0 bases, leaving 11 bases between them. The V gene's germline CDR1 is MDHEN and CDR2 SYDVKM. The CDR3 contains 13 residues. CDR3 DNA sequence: TGTGCCGCGCGCCCGTACTCTGGAAACACCATATATTTT. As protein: CAARPYSGNTIYF.

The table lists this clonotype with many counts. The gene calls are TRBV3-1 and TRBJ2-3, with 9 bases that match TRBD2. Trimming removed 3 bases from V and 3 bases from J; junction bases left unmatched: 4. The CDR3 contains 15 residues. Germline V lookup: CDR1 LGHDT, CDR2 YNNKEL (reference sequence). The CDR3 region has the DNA TGTGCCAGCAGCCAGCGGGGGGGACGAACAGATACGCAGTATTTT. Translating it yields CASSQRGGRTDTQYF.

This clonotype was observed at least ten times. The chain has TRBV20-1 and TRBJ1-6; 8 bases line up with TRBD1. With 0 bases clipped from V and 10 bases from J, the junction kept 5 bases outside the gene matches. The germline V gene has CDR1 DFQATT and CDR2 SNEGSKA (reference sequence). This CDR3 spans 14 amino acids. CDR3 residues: CSARDRTGYSPLHF. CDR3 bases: TGCAGTGCTAGAGATCGGACAGGGTACTCACCCCTCCACTTT.

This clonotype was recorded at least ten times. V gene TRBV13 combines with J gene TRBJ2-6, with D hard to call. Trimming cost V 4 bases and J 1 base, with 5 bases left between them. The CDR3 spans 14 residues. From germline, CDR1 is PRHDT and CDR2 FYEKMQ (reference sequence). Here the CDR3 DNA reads TGTGCCAGCAGCTCAGCTTCTGGGGCCAACGTCCTGACTTTC. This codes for CASSSASGANVLTF.

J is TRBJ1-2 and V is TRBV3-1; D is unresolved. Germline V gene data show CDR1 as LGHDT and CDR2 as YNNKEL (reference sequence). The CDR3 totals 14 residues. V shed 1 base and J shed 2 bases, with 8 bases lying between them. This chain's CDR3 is CASSQASLNYGYTF. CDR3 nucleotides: TGTGCCAGCAGCCAAGCCTCTCTAAACTATGGCTACACCTTC.

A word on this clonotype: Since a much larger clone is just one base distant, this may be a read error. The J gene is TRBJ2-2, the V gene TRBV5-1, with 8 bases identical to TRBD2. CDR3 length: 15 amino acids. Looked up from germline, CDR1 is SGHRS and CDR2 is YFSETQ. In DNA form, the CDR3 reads TGCGCCAGCAGCTTAGCGGGGGCGAGGACCGGGGGGCTGTTTTTT. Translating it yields CASSLAGARTGGLFF.

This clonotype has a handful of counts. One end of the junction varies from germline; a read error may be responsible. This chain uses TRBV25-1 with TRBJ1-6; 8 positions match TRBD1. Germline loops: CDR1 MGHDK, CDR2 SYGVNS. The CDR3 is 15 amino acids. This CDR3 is CTSSGQGTLNSPLHF. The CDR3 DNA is TGTACCAGCAGTGGACAGGGTACCCTCAATTCACCCCTCCACTTT.